Each of the 23 T cell receptor beta chains below was sequenced from the same sample in a study of cytomegalovirus exposure and HLA in healthy donors. The PCR was carried out with 60 Vbeta primers and 13 Jbeta primers. Profiled with immunoSEQ multiplex PCR; TCRdb holds only in-frame clones, not every one. The table lists some 150,000 clones, about 85% of them singletons. The specimen sequenced was PBMCs. Every receptor here comes from a woman between 50 and 59 years old in good health and CMV-seropositive.

The chain recombines TRBV11-1 with TRBJ2-3, with 8 bases lining up with TRBD2. The junction had 5 bases not matched to a gene; V was cut back by 5 bases and J by 1 base. This CDR3 comprises 15 residues. Germline assignment: CDR1 SGHAT and CDR2 FQDESV (reference sequence). This chain's CDR3 is CASSHSGARTDTQYF. Here the CDR3 DNA reads TGTGCCAGCAGCCATAGCGGGGCCCGCACAGATACGCAGTATTTT.

The V gene is TRBV9, the J gene TRBJ2-3; TRBD2 aligns across 8 bases. The germline V gene has CDR1 SGDLS and CDR2 YYNGEE. After removal of 4 bases from V and 4 bases from J, the junction contained 8 bases not matched to a gene. CDR3 length: 15 amino acids. CDR3 in DNA: TGTGCCAGCAGCCCCCGGGGGGGCGGGGCAGATACGCAGTATTTT. Translating gives CASSPRGGGADTQYF.

This rearrangement joins TRBV29-1 to TRBJ2-3; D possibly corresponds to TRBD2 (5 bases). Germline V gene lookup returns CDR1 SQVTM and CDR2 ANQGSEA. This CDR3 region has 13 residues. Trimming cost V 6 bases and J 8 bases, with 18 bases left between them. CDR3 residues: CSVVEAALGTQYF. The CDR3 DNA sequence: TGCAGCGTCGTGGAGGCCGCTTTGGGTACGCAGTATTTT.

This clone was seen a handful of times. DNA of the CDR3: TGTGCCAGCAGCTTTGGACAGAGCTACGAGCAGTACTTC. Translating it yields CASSFGQSYEQYF. The rearrangement links TRBV7-9 to TRBJ2-7, with D possibly matching TRBD1 (6 bases). This CDR3 is 13 amino acids long. Trimming shortened V by 3 bases and J by 3 bases, and 9 bases separated the two germline ends. CDR1 and CDR2 from the germline V gene are SEHNR and FQNEAQ (reference sequence).

The chain is built from TRBV27 and TRBJ1-1, with no clear D. Germline V gene sequence: CDR1 MNHEY, CDR2 SMNVEV (reference sequence). V lost 7 bases to trimming and J lost 3 bases, with 18 bases between them. The CDR3 is 15 residues long. CDR3 loop: CASTPKTGWDTEAFF. DNA of the CDR3: TGTGCCAGCACCCCGAAGACGGGGTGGGACACTGAAGCTTTCTTT.

J is TRBJ2-7 and V is TRBV28; 7 nucleotides match TRBD1. Trimming at V came to 6 bases and at J to 3 bases, leaving 5 bases not matched to a gene. Germline loops: CDR1 MDHEN, CDR2 SYDVKM. The CDR3 loop spans 13 amino acids. CDR3 in amino acids: CASRVGQNYEQYF. The CDR3, as DNA: TGTGCCAGCAGAGTGGGACAGAACTACGAGCAGTACTTC.

This clone was counted a few times. The rearrangement links TRBV6-1 to TRBJ1-1, with TRBD1 as a possible D gene (6 bases). CDR3 size: 13 residues. V lost 3 bases, J lost 3 bases, and 8 bases lay in between. The germline gives CDR1 MNHNS, CDR2 SASEGT. The CDR3 reads CASSENRDTEAFF. The CDR3 nucleotides are TGTGCCAGCAGTGAGAACAGGGACACTGAAGCTTTCTTT.

The chain couples TRBV7-3 to TRBJ2-1, with TRBD2 matching over 11 bases. The CDR3 contains 18 residues. The ends lost 4 bases at V and 7 bases at J; junction bases unmatched: 15. CDR1 is SGHTA, CDR2 FQGTGA, per germline. The CDR3 spells CASSSIRGLAVEWNEQFF. CDR3 sequence (DNA): TGTGCCAGCAGCTCCATCCGGGGACTAGCGGTGGAATGGAATGAGCAGTTCTTC.

This chain links TRBV19 with TRBJ1-2; 10 bases match TRBD1. The CDR3 spans 15 residues. The V and J ends lost 3 bases and 7 bases, in that order; junction bases with no gene match: 8. Germline V gene lookup returns CDR1 LNHDA and CDR2 SQIVND (reference sequence). The CDR3 DNA reads as TGTGCCAGTAGTATCCCCGGGACAGGGGCTGTTGGCTACACCTTC. It codes for CASSIPGTGAVGYTF.

This clone has a single count. The chain is built from TRBV27 and TRBJ2-7, with D maybe TRBD1 (6 bases). Trimming stripped 5 bases from V and 2 bases from J, with 16 bases between. CDR3 size: 15 residues. Germline V lookup: CDR1 MNHEY, CDR2 SMNVEV (reference sequence). This chain's CDR3 is CASSRLIQGAYEQYF. The CDR3 DNA reads as TGTGCCAGCAGTCGTTTAATACAGGGAGCCTACGAGCAGTACTTC.

DNA of the CDR3: TGTGCCAGTAGTATTGGGGCGGCAGCTACCTACGAGCAGTACTTC. This encodes CASSIGAAATYEQYF. V gene TRBV19 combines with J gene TRBJ2-7; D perhaps matches TRBD1 (5 bases). Germline loops: CDR1 LNHDA, CDR2 SQIVND (reference sequence). Trimming removed 3 bases from V and 2 bases from J, with 14 bases in between. CDR3 length equals 15 residues.

The rearrangement uses TRBV28 and TRBJ2-7; D possibly corresponds to TRBD2 (6 bases). Trimming removed 10 bases from V and 6 bases from J, with 13 bases in between. There are 11 residues in the CDR3. Germline V lookup: CDR1 MDHEN, CDR2 SYDVKM. CDR3 sequence (DNA): TGTGCCATCCTCGGAGGGGTCGAGCAGTACTTC. It specifies CAILGGVEQYF. Complete variable domain (other parts from reference TRBV28 and TRBJ2-7): DVKVTQSSRYLVKRTGEKVFLECVQDMDHENMFWYRQDPGLGLRLIYFSYDVKMKEKGDIPEGYSVSREKKERFSLILESASTNQTSMYLCAILGGVEQYFGPGTRLTVT.

This clone has a handful of counts. V is TRBV29-1 and J is TRBJ2-2; 11 bases are shared with TRBD2. V shed 6 bases and J 4 bases; nucleotides not matched to a gene: 7. The CDR3 is 15 amino acids. CDR1 is SQVTM, CDR2 ANQGSEA, per germline. The CDR3 protein is CSVTSGSASTGELFF. The DNA of the CDR3 is TGCAGCGTAACTAGCGGGAGCGCGAGCACCGGGGAGCTGTTTTTT.

CDR3 sequence: CASSLGTAREETQYF. CDR3 nucleotides: TGCGCCAGCAGCTTGGGAACGGCCCGGGAAGAGACCCAGTACTTC. The chain combines TRBV5-1 with TRBJ2-5; D remains ambiguous. The CDR3 has 15 amino acids. Trimming took off 0 bases at V and 3 bases at J, with 12 bases between the two ends. The V gene's germline CDR1 is SGHRS and CDR2 YFSETQ.

The rearrangement joins TRBV28 to TRBJ1-5; D is ambiguous. Per the germline V gene, CDR1 is MDHEN and CDR2 is SYDVKM. There are 16 residues in the CDR3. The V end lost 6 bases, the J end lost 3 bases, and 18 bases lay between the germline ends. CDR3 region: CASSPTGTELNQPQHF. The CDR3 nucleotides are TGTGCCAGCAGCCCCACCGGCACAGAACTCAATCAGCCCCAGCATTTT. Looking up the rest from reference TRBV28 and TRBJ1-5 gives the full variable domain: DVKVTQSSRYLVKRTGEKVFLECVQDMDHENMFWYRQDPGLGLRLIYFSYDVKMKEKGDIPEGYSVSREKKERFSLILESASTNQTSMYLCASSPTGTELNQPQHFGDGTRLSIL.

DNA of the CDR3: TGTGCCATCAGTGATATGGGGCAGGCGGACACTGAAGCTTTCTTT. Its protein product is CAISDMGQADTEAFF. The gene calls are TRBV10-3 and TRBJ1-1, with a weak D call TRBD1 (5 bases). V was shortened by 3 bases and J by 3 bases, with 14 bases between the two germline ends. CDR1 is ENHRY, CDR2 SYGVKD, per germline. The CDR3 is 15 amino acids.

The rearrangement uses TRBV30 and TRBJ2-2; 9 positions match TRBD1. The V gene's germline CDR1 is GTSNPN and CDR2 SVGIG (reference sequence). The CDR3 contains 11 residues. J lost 7 bases, V lost 8 bases, and 2 bases had no gene match. The CDR3 bases are TGTGCCACAGGGGGCTTCGGGGAGCTGTTTTTT. Its protein product is CATGGFGELFF. The entire variable domain, with the rest obtained from reference TRBV30 and TRBJ2-2, is as follows: SQTIHQWPATLVQPVGSPLSLECTVEGTSNPNLYWYRQAAGRGLQLLFYSVGIGQISSEVPQNLSASRPQDRQFILSSKKLLLSDSGFYLCATGGFGELFFGEGSRLTVL.

This clone was seen a few times. V usage is TRBV29-1 and J usage is TRBJ2-7; D may be TRBD2 (5 bases). The germline V gene has CDR1 SQVTM and CDR2 ANQGSEA. The ends were cut back, 4 bases at V and 3 bases at J, with 10 bases in the middle. The CDR3 has 12 amino acids. CDR3 sequence reads: CSVGRGNYEQYF. Written as DNA, the CDR3 is TGCAGCGTTGGAAGAGGGAACTACGAGCAGTACTTC.

The J gene is TRBJ2-1, the V gene TRBV9, with 7 bases fitting TRBD2. The junction had 11 bases not matched to a gene; V was cut back by 4 bases and J by 7 bases. Germline-derived CDR1 and CDR2 are SGDLS and YYNGEE. This CDR3 has 15 amino acids. Here the CDR3 DNA reads TGTGCCAGCAGCCCCCTCGCGGGAGTTACGAATGAGCAGTTCTTC. As protein: CASSPLAGVTNEQFF.

This clone was recorded a few times. This chain links TRBV19 with TRBJ2-1; D is possibly TRBD2 (5 bases). V was shortened by 1 base and J by 4 bases, with 5 bases between the two germline ends. CDR3 size: 13 residues. Germline CDR1 and CDR2: LNHDA and SQIVND (reference sequence). The CDR3 bases are TGTGCCAGTAGTATAGGGGAGTACAATGAGCAGTTCTTC. Protein product: CASSIGEYNEQFF.

The rearrangement uses TRBV9 and TRBJ1-1, with D possibly being TRBD1 (5 bases). This CDR3 contains 12 residues. Between the trimmed V and J ends, which lost 3 bases and 4 bases, there was a span of 7 bases. CDR1 and CDR2 (germline): SGDLS, YYNGEE. CDR3 sequence (DNA): TGTGCCAGCAGCGGGAGGGGCACTGAAGCTTTCTTT. Translation gives CASSGRGTEAFF. Full variable domain (outside the CDR3, taken from reference TRBV9 and TRBJ1-1): DSGVTQTPKHLITATGQRVTLRCSPRSGDLSVYWYQQSLDQGLQFLIQYYNGEERAKGNILERFSAQQFPDLHSELNLSSLELGDSALYFCASSGRGTEAFFGQGTRLTVV.

This clone was counted once. The chain employs TRBV6-5 and TRBJ2-7; possibly TRBD2 for D (5 bases). This CDR3 is built from 12 residues. The germline V and J ends were trimmed by 5 bases and 4 bases, with 9 bases remaining between them. In germline, CDR1 is MNHEY, CDR2 SVGAGI. CDR3 residues: CASSAEGYEQYF. DNA of the CDR3: TGTGCCAGCAGTGCCGAGGGTTACGAGCAGTACTTC.

The V gene is TRBV30, the J gene TRBJ1-6; no firm D call. Per the germline V gene, CDR1 is GTSNPN and CDR2 is SVGIG (reference sequence). The CDR3 covers 12 residues. The CDR3 protein is CAWDTYNSPLHF. The DNA of the CDR3 is TGTGCGTGGGATACTTATAATTCACCCCTCCACTTT.